The source of this T cell receptor beta chain is a study of cytomegalovirus exposure and HLA in healthy donors. Study-level information: The Caucasian-associated ancestry cluster held more than 80% of a few hundred genotyped donors.

This CDR3 is built from 14 residues. Trimming shortened V by 2 bases and J by 2 bases, and 6 bases separated the two germline ends. Germline assignment: CDR1 SGHTA and CDR2 FQGNSA. Study outcomes and limitations: It was shown in a later analysis that HLA-associated TCR beta chains were more clonally expanded than other, equally common chains. Cytomegalovirus association was listed for around 180 TCR beta chains.

About this clone itself: Its antigen is not known.

This PCR relied on a set of 60 Vbeta primers and 13 Jbeta primers. Measured with immunoSEQ multiplex PCR; TCRdb has only the in-frame clones, and not every one. The sample holds 140,000 to 150,000 clones. The sequenced material came from PBMCs. This TCR was recovered from a woman aged 45-59 years in good health and CMV-seronegative. The gene calls are TRBV7-2 and TRBJ2-2, with unresolved D. CDR3 DNA sequence: TGTGCCAGCAGCTTATACTACAACACCGGGGAGCTGTTTTTT. Its protein product is CASSLYYNTGELFF. The entire variable domain, with the rest obtained from reference TRBV7-2 and TRBJ2-2, is as follows: GAGVSQSPSNKVTEKGKDVELRCDPISGHTALYWYRQSLGQGLEFLIYFQGNSAPDKSGLPSDRFSAERTGGSVSTLTIQRTQQEDSAVYLCASSLYYNTGELFFGEGSRLTVL.